This TCR beta chain stems from a study of blood T cell repertoires in COVID-19. The wider study: Samples of COVID-19 (acute and convalescent) were obtained from the United States, Italy and Spain. PBMCs, B-cell-depleted T cells, or T cells provided the cDNA or gDNA that made up the material.

In the original processing: Reference gene primer amplification gave nucleated cell count estimates. Method: immunoSEQ multiplex PCR; TCRdb's copy keeps in-frame clones and lacks some. That table supplies the V and J calls and clone size; D and trimming were determined from the DNA. The sample includes roughly 60,000 clones, about four fifths of them seen just once. The CDR3 spans 14 residues. The V end was cut by 8 bases, the J end by 0 bases, with 11 bases between. Looked up from germline, CDR1 is ENHRY and CDR2 is SYGVKD. What was sequenced was peripheral blood. The clonotype comes from a man at least 80 years old with COVID-19, enrolled during active disease. The chain links TRBV10-3 to TRBJ1-3, with D maybe TRBD1 (6 bases). CDR3 sequence: CAIGQLFSGNTIYF. For the CDR3, the DNA is TGTGCCATCGGACAGTTATTCTCTGGAAACACCATATATTTT.